What follows describes a single T cell receptor beta chain. This sample was included in a study of OX40 agonist ivuxolimab in advanced cancers. From germline, CDR1 is SGHTA and CDR2 FQGTGA. The CDR3 covers 13 residues. Trimming took off 4 bases at V and 2 bases at J, with 8 bases between the two ends. TCRdb's table, derived via immunoSEQ multiplex PCR, lists solely in-frame clones and lacks some. The sample includes roughly 60,000 clones, about four fifths seen only once; the top ten take more than 1.5%. The specimen was CD4+ or CD8+ T cells sorted from blood, collected in a trial of the OX40 agonist ivuxolimab. The sequence came from an adult with an advanced solid tumor such as melanoma, head and neck, liver or kidney cancer. V gene TRBV7-3 combines with J gene TRBJ1-1; no firm D call. Here the CDR3 reads CASSSNRNTEAFF. DNA for the CDR3: TGTGCCAGCAGCTCGAACAGAAACACTGAAGCTTTCTTT.